This T cell receptor beta chain was observed in a study of blood T cell repertoires in COVID-19. Sequencing used immunoSEQ multiplex PCR; TCRdb keeps in-frame clones, though not all of them. The sample has about 140,000 clones, about 82% seen once; the top ten hold under 6%. Looked up from germline, CDR1 is LGHDT and CDR2 is YNNKEL (reference sequence). V gave up 5 bases and J gave up 1 base, with 12 bases separating them. This CDR3 region has 15 residues. Sample: peripheral blood. The J gene is TRBJ1-3, the V gene TRBV3-1 (or the pseudogene TRBV3-2), with a tentative D call TRBD1 (6 bases). This TCR derives from an elderly woman with active or convalescent COVID-19. The CDR3 nucleotides read TGTGCCAGCAGCTTAGACAGGTCATCTGGAAACACCATATATTTT. This translates into CASSLDRSSGNTIYF.